The rows below give T cell receptor beta chains drawn from one sample of a study of control samples from healthy donors and cancer patients. The protocol was immunoSEQ multiplex PCR, while the TCRdb copy is restricted to in-frame clones and leaves out a portion. In the table there are approximately 79,000 clones, 70% to 90% of which are singletons. The material sequenced was blood. These receptors all stem from a man aged 50-60 years in good health. CDR3s include the opening cysteine and the closing phenylalanine or tryptophan. D genes are given only for firm matches. Clone sizes are given selectively: once, few, many, or a class where the clone is expanded.

clone size | D gene | J gene | V gene | CDR3 DNA | CDR3 protein
once | NA | TRBJ2-1 | TRBV30 | TGTGCCTGGAGTAGGGACGGAGTTTCCTACAATGAGCAGTTCTTC | CAWSRDGVSYNEQFF
NA | NA | TRBJ2-5 | TRBV5-1 | TGCGCCAGCAGCTTGGTAACCGGGGGAGAGACCCAGTACTTC | CASSLVTGGETQYF
NA | NA | TRBJ1-2 | TRBV6-2/TRBV6-3 | TGTGCCAGCAGTTTACGTGGGAACTATGGCTACACCTTC | CASSLRGNYGYTF
NA | NA | TRBJ2-7 | TRBV5-1 | TGCGCCAGCAGCTTGGTAGACAGGCCCCCCTACGAGCAGTACTTC | CASSLVDRPPYEQYF
NA | NA | TRBJ2-7 | TRBV7-3 | TGTGCCAGCAGCCCTTACGAGCAGTACTTC | CASSPYEQYF
NA | NA | TRBJ1-5 | TRBV11-2 | TGTGCCAGCAGCTTAGACGGGTCTTATCAGCCCCAGCATTTT | CASSLDGSYQPQHF
few | NA | TRBJ2-1 | TRBV6-5 | TGTGCCAGCAATAGGGACAATGAGCAGTTCTTC | CASNRDNEQFF
NA | TRBD1 | TRBJ2-3 | TRBV9 | TGTGCCAGCAGCGTAGCGACAGGGGGCGTCGGCACAGATACGCAGTATTTT | CASSVATGGVGTDTQYF
NA | NA | TRBJ1-1 | TRBV4-1 | TGCGCCAGCACCGAGGAAAGGGGGGGCGCTGAAGCTTTCTTT | CASTEERGGAEAFF
NA | NA | TRBJ2-5 | TRBV29-1 | TGCAGCGTTGGAGGCCAGGGCGAGACCCAGTACTTC | CSVGGQGETQYF
NA | TRBD1 | TRBJ1-5 | TRBV27 | TGTGCCAGCAGCACAACAGGGGGACAATGGCCCCAGCATTTT | CASSTTGGQWPQHF
NA | TRBD2 | TRBJ2-1 | TRBV2 | TGTGCCAGCAGGCTAGCGGGGGGCCGATACAATGAGCAGTTCTTC | CASRLAGGRYNEQFF
once | NA | TRBJ2-7 | TRBV7-2 | TGTGCCAGCACCTCACCTGGGAGCTCCTACGAGCAGTACTTC | CASTSPGSSYEQYF
NA | TRBD1 | TRBJ1-5 | TRBV6-2/TRBV6-3 | TGTGCCAGCAGTAACCGGGACAGTTATTATAGCAATCAGCCCCAGCATTTT | CASSNRDSYYSNQPQHF
NA | NA | TRBJ2-1 | TRBV21-1 | TGTGCCAGCAGCAAAGAGAGGACTAGCGGGGGCCGAACCTACAATGAGCAGTTCTTC | CASSKERTSGGRTYNEQFF
NA | NA | TRBJ1-4 | TRBV9 | TGTGCCAGCAGCGTCGACAGCTCAACTAATGAAAAACTGTTTTTT | CASSVDSSTNEKLFF
NA | TRBD1 | TRBJ2-1 | TRBV4-1 | TGCGCCAGCAGCCACCGAGGGGGACAGTACTACAATGAGCAGTTCTTC | CASSHRGGQYYNEQFF
NA | TRBD1 | TRBJ1-2 | TRBV3-1/TRBV3-2 | TGTGCCACGGGACAGGCGAGCTATGGCTACACCTTC | CATGQASYGYTF
NA | NA | TRBJ1-3 | TRBV2 | TGTGCCAGCTACAGGGTGCAGGGAGGAAACACCATATATTTT | CASYRVQGGNTIYF
NA | NA | TRBJ1-2 | TRBV6-2/TRBV6-3 | TGTGCCAGCAGTCCCGCACGATACAAGGCCCAATTTCTTGGGTATGGCTACACCTTC | CASSPARYKAQFLGYGYTF
NA | NA | TRBJ1-5 | TRBV27 | TGTGCCAGCAGTTTAAATTCAGGGGGCAATCAGCCCCAGCATTTT | CASSLNSGGNQPQHF
NA | NA | TRBJ1-2 | TRBV5-8 | TGTGCCAGCAGCTTGGGGACTAGGACTAACTATGGCTACACCTTC | CASSLGTRTNYGYTF
NA | NA | TRBJ1-2 | TRBV5-5 | TGTGCCAGCAGCTTGGTAGGGGGCTATGGCTACACCTTC | CASSLVGGYGYTF
NA | NA | TRBJ2-2 | TRBV5-1 | TGCGCCAGCAGCTTAGGGGGGCTGGACACCGGGGAGCTGTTTTTT | CASSLGGLDTGELFF
NA | TRBD2 | TRBJ2-1 | TRBV10-3 | TGTGCCATCAGTGAGTCGGGGGGGTCTGGCAATGAGCAGTTCTTC | CAISESGGSGNEQFF
few | NA | TRBJ1-1 | TRBV7-3 | TGTGCCAGCAGCTTCTCGGGACCTGACACTGAAGCTTTCTTT | CASSFSGPDTEAFF
NA | NA | TRBJ2-3 | TRBV6-1 | TGTGCCAGCAGTGAAATTTCCGGCCCCCGGGGCACAGATACGCAGTATTTT | CASSEISGPRGTDTQYF
NA | NA | TRBJ2-2 | TRBV6-5 | TGTGCCAGCAGTTACCGGGGAGGGAACACCGGGGAGCTGTTTTTT | CASSYRGGNTGELFF
NA | NA | TRBJ2-3 | TRBV7-3 | TGTGCCAGCAGCTTACAGGGTAACCGGGGCACAGATACGCAGTATTTT | CASSLQGNRGTDTQYF
NA | NA | TRBJ1-5 | TRBV18 | TGTGCCAGCTGTACCGACAGGTCGCGCTTAGTTTCCACGACCAATTATCAGCCCCAGCATTTT | CASCTDRSRLVSTTNYQPQHF
once | NA | TRBJ2-6 | TRBV6-2/TRBV6-3 | TGTGCCAGCAGTTACAGGGGGTCTGGGGCCAACGTCCTGACTTTC | CASSYRGSGANVLTF
NA | NA | TRBJ2-2 | TRBV5-6 | TGTGCCAGCAGCTTGGTCGGGACGAACACCGGGGAGCTGTTTTTT | CASSLVGTNTGELFF
NA | TRBD2 | TRBJ2-1 | TRBV29-1 | TGCAGCGTTTTCACTAGCGGGGGGCGAGGTGAGCAGTTCTTC | CSVFTSGGRGEQFF
once | NA | TRBJ1-1 | TRBV11-2 | TGTGCCAGCAGCTCCAGATTCACTGAAGCTTTCTTT | CASSSRFTEAFF
NA | NA | TRBJ1-1 | TRBV3-1/TRBV3-2 | TGTGCCAGCAGCCCTGGCAGCGAGCACATGAACACTGAAGCTTTCTTT | CASSPGSEHMNTEAFF
NA | TRBD1 | TRBJ1-2 | TRBV7-9 | TGTGCCAGCAGCTTAGGGGGGTCGGGACAGGGCTCGAATGGCTACACCTTC | CASSLGGSGQGSNGYTF
NA | NA | TRBJ1-5 | TRBV30 | TGTGCCCTAAGCCAGCCTGGAGGTAGCAATCAGCCCCAGCATTTT | CALSQPGGSNQPQHF
NA | NA | TRBJ2-7 | TRBV4-2 | TGTGCCAGCAGCCAAGATTGGATAATGTATCCAGTAATGTCCTACGAGCAGTACTTC | CASSQDWIMYPVMSYEQYF
NA | NA | TRBJ1-3 | TRBV30 | TGTGCCTGGTCACAAGCGGGAAACACCATATATTTT | CAWSQAGNTIYF
NA | TRBD1 | TRBJ2-2 | TRBV5-8 | TGTGCCAGCAGCTCGACAGGGGCGAACACCGGGGAGCTGTTTTTT | CASSSTGANTGELFF
NA | TRBD1 | TRBJ1-1 | TRBV4-2 | TGTGCCAGCAGCCAAGGACAGGGTCGGAACACTGAAGCTTTCTTT | CASSQGQGRNTEAFF
NA | NA | TRBJ2-7 | TRBV7-9 | TGTGCCAGCAGCCTAAACGGGGGATCCTACGAGCAGTACTTC | CASSLNGGSYEQYF
NA | NA | TRBJ2-5 | TRBV3-1/TRBV3-2 | TGTGCCAGCAGCCGTTTCCGATGGACCCAAGAGACCCAGTACTTC | CASSRFRWTQETQYF
NA | NA | TRBJ2-2 | TRBV7-3 | TGTGCCAGCAGCGCGACGGGCAGGGGAGCCGGGGAGCTGTTTTTT | CASSATGRGAGELFF
NA | NA | TRBJ2-7 | TRBV9 | TGTGCCAGCAGCGTAGGGGGCAGCTCCTACGAGCAGTACTTC | CASSVGGSSYEQYF
NA | TRBD2 | TRBJ2-1 | TRBV7-8 | TGTGCCAGCATCCATAACCCGAGCGGGGACGACAATGAGCAGTTCTTC | CASIHNPSGDDNEQFF
NA | TRBD1 | TRBJ1-4 | TRBV5-6 | TGTGCCAGCAGCCGACAGGGGGCAGGCGAAAAACTGTTTTTT | CASSRQGAGEKLFF
NA | NA | TRBJ1-2 | TRBV12-3/TRBV12-4 | TGTGCCAGCAGTTCAACCACAGGGTCGCGCTACACCTTC | CASSSTTGSRYTF
NA | TRBD1 | TRBJ2-5 | TRBV20-1 | TGCAGTGCTGCAGGGGGCACCCAGTACTTC | CSAAGGTQYF
NA | NA | TRBJ2-6 | TRBV14 | TGTGCCAGCAGCCATCACTCCGGCGGCGTGGCCAACGTCCTGACTTTC | CASSHHSGGVANVLTF
NA | NA | TRBJ1-5 | TRBV5-6 | TGTGCCAGCAGCTTGGTAGGGTTTAGCAATCAGCCCCAGCATTTT | CASSLVGFSNQPQHF
NA | TRBD1 | TRBJ2-5 | TRBV7-9 | TGTGCCAGCAGCTTAGGCAGGGGGCCGGAGACCCAGTACTTC | CASSLGRGPETQYF
NA | NA | TRBJ1-2 | TRBV18 | TGTGCCAGCTCACCGGGCACGGGGGCGGATGGCTACACCTTC | CASSPGTGADGYTF
NA | NA | TRBJ1-2 | TRBV5-5 | TGTGCCAGCAGCCCGAAGGGACCTCAAGGCGGCTACACCTTC | CASSPKGPQGGYTF
NA | NA | TRBJ2-7 | TRBV4-1 | TGCGCCAGCAGCCCCGACAGGAACATCTACGAGCAGTACTTC | CASSPDRNIYEQYF
once | NA | TRBJ1-4 | TRBV30 | TGTGCCTGGGGCACAGGGAGGGGAGAAAAACTGTTTTTT | CAWGTGRGEKLFF
NA | NA | TRBJ1-1 | TRBV18 | TGTGCCAGCTCAGAGGCAAGGGGCCCTGAAGCTTTCTTT | CASSEARGPEAFF